The 16 T cell receptor beta chains in this list originate from one sample, sequenced in a study of T cells in Graves' hyperthyroidism and ophthalmopathy. RNA transcripts provided the source from which TCR beta CDR3 regions were amplified. The HTBI primer set served for first-round RT-PCR of the TCR CDR3. TCRdb re-analysed the multiplex PCR reads in MiXCR, keeping a single row per CDR3 protein. The data hold 560,000 or so distinct CDR3 sequences, with around 46% observed a single time. The sample was peripheral blood or thyroid tissue (not recorded which). These receptors were taken from a woman aged 18-30 years with Graves' hyperthyroidism.

This clonotype was observed a few times. The CDR3 protein is CSVEIGAAYEQYF. As DNA, the CDR3 is TGCAGCGTTGAAATAGGGGCGGCCTACGAGCAGTACTTC. V and J are TRBV29-1 and TRBJ2-7; D may be TRBD1 (5 bases). Deletions cut 2 bases from V and 2 bases from J, with 10 bases between. This CDR3 is 13 amino acids long. The germline V gene has CDR1 SQVTM and CDR2 ANQGSEA.

The chain couples TRBV7-2 to TRBJ1-2, with D possibly matching TRBD1 (5 bases). The V and J ends lost 0 bases and 8 bases respectively, with 10 bases between them. This CDR3 is built from 13 residues. The germline V gene encodes CDR1 SGHTA and CDR2 FQGNSA. In nucleotides, the CDR3 is TGTGCCAGCAGCTTAGCCAACAGGAGGGGCTACACCTTC. It specifies CASSLANRRGYTF.

This clonotype occurred a few times. The chain combines TRBV14 with TRBJ2-5; possibly TRBD2 for D (6 bases). V shed 4 bases and J shed 9 bases, with 12 bases lying between them. This CDR3 has 12 amino acids. Germline V lookup: CDR1 SGHDN, CDR2 FVKESK. The CDR3 bases are TGTGCCAGCAGCCCGGACTGGGGGGCCCAGTACTTC. Its protein is CASSPDWGAQYF. Full variable domain (rest looked up from reference TRBV14 and TRBJ2-5): EAGVTQFPSHSVIEKGQTVTLRCDPISGHDNLYWYRRVMGKEIKFLLHFVKESKQDESGMPNNRFLAERTGGTYSTLKVQPAELEDSGVYFCASSPDWGAQYFGPGTRLLVL.

The J gene is TRBJ2-7, the V gene TRBV2, with 8 positions matching TRBD1. The CDR3 loop spans 14 amino acids. Germline V gene data show CDR1 as SNHLY and CDR2 as FYNNEI. The CDR3 sequence is CAIKRTGLSYEQYF. CDR3 coding DNA: TGTGCAATAAAACGGACAGGGCTCTCCTACGAGCAGTACTTC.

This clonotype was seen a few times. The J gene is TRBJ2-2, the V gene TRBV5-1, with D hard to call. Trimming shortened V by 0 bases and J by 0 bases, and 6 bases separated the two germline ends. The germline gives CDR1 SGHRS, CDR2 YFSETQ. The CDR3 spans 15 residues. CDR3 bases: TGCGCCAGCAGCTTGGTCACAGCGAACACCGGGGAGCTGTTTTTT. Protein sequence: CASSLVTANTGELFF.

This clonotype came up a few times. The rearrangement links TRBV19 to TRBJ1-6; D unresolved. In germline, CDR1 is LNHDA, CDR2 SQIVND (reference sequence). Trimming stripped 8 bases from V and 5 bases from J, with 16 bases between. The CDR3 sequence is 15 residues long. This CDR3 reads CASQPRTGHNSPLHF. CDR3 sequence (DNA): TGTGCCAGTCAACCCCGGACGGGTCATAATTCACCCCTCCACTTT.

The CDR3, as DNA: TGTGCCAGCAGTTTAGGCCCCCGGGACAGTGGCTACACCTTC. Translated, it gives CASSLGPRDSGYTF. V usage is TRBV25-1 and J usage is TRBJ1-2; 7 bases are a match to TRBD1. Germline lookup yields CDR1 MGHDK and CDR2 SYGVNS. V lost 5 bases and J lost 7; bases outside the gene matches: 10. CDR3 length: 14 residues.

This clonotype was recorded many times. The V and J genes are TRBV29-1 and TRBJ2-5; no clear D. CDR1 SQVTM and CDR2 ANQGSEA come from the germline V gene. V lost 0 bases to trimming and J lost 5 bases, with 10 bases between them. This CDR3 contains 13 residues. The CDR3 is CSVEDFVLETQYF. DNA for the CDR3: TGCAGCGTTGAAGATTTTGTTCTGGAGACCCAGTACTTC. Full variable domain (remainder filled in from reference TRBV29-1 and TRBJ2-5): SAVISQKPSRDICQRGTSLTIQCQVDSQVTMMFWYRQQPGQSLTLIATANQGSEATYESGFVIDKFPISRPNLTFSTLTVSNMSPEDSSIYLCSVEDFVLETQYFGPGTRLLVL.

This clonotype was seen repeatedly, ten times or more. This chain joins TRBV7-3 and TRBJ2-6; unclear D gene. There are 13 residues in the CDR3. Germline V lookup: CDR1 SGHTA, CDR2 FQGTGA. V shed 8 bases and J shed 6 bases, with 11 bases lying between them. The chain's CDR3 is CASAEPPANVLTF. Written as DNA, the CDR3 is TGTGCCAGCGCCGAGCCCCCGGCCAACGTCCTGACTTTC.

A note on this clonotype: One end of the junction fails to match germline, which may point to a read error. The chain is built from TRBV15 and TRBJ2-2; TRBD2 aligns across 8 bases. CDR3 length: 10 residues. CDR1 is LNHNV and CDR2 is YYDKDF in the germline V gene (reference sequence). The DNA of the CDR3 is TGTGCCACCAGCAGAGATCGGGGGGGGTTT. Its translation: CATSRDRGGF.

This clonotype came up a few times. V and J are TRBV5-1 and TRBJ1-6; D call uncertain. Near its end, the DNA agrees better with TRBJ1-3, so the J call may be wrong. CDR1 SGHRS and CDR2 YFSETQ come from the germline V gene. The CDR3 has 15 amino acids. The CDR3 DNA follows: TGCGCCAGCAGCTTGGTATCTGGGATCGGAAACACCATATATTTT. Its protein product is CASSLVSGIGNTIYF.

This clonotype was seen a few times. The chain uses TRBV7-3 and TRBJ1-6; D call uncertain. Trimming left V 5 bases short and J 8 bases short, with 4 bases between. This CDR3 comprises 11 residues. Germline lookup yields CDR1 SGHTA and CDR2 FQGTGA. Here the CDR3 reads CASSQDSPLHF. The CDR3 DNA follows: TGTGCCAGCAGCCAAGATTCACCCCTCCACTTT.

The sample holds a few counts of this clonotype. The junction shows a germline mismatch at one end, possibly a read error. The chain recombines TRBV29-1 with TRBJ1-4; D remains ambiguous. Germline V gene sequence: CDR1 SQVTM, CDR2 ANQGSEA. The CDR3 has 8 amino acids. This CDR3 reads CSVEELFF. The CDR3, as DNA: TGCAGCGTTGAAGAACTGTTTTTT.

With respect to this clonotype: A clone one base away is much larger, so this may be a read error. The gene calls are TRBV10-3 and TRBJ1-4; D is possibly TRBD1 (5 bases). CDR1 ENHRY and CDR2 SYGVKD come from the germline V gene. The CDR3 runs 13 residues. This CDR3 reads CAISGQTGERLFF. For the CDR3, the DNA is TGTGCCATCAGTGGACAGACGGGTGAAAGACTGTTTTTT.

In this sample, this clonotype turned up many times. The chain uses TRBV19 and TRBJ2-5; 7 bases fit TRBD1. The CDR3 is made up of 13 amino acids. Unmatched junction bases numbered 7, after V lost 7 bases and J lost 5 bases. Germline V CDR1 and CDR2: LNHDA, SQIVND (reference sequence). In DNA form, the CDR3 reads TGTGCCAGTAACCACAGGGGCGAGGAGACCCAGTACTTC. It translates to CASNHRGEETQYF.

This clonotype occurred a few times. This chain links TRBV9 with TRBJ1-3, with 8 bases fitting TRBD1. The CDR3 length is 16 residues. Germline CDR1 SGDLS, CDR2 YYNGEE. J gave up 2 bases and V 3 bases, and 7 bases lay outside the gene matches. The CDR3 region is CASSARGQGTGNTIYF. The CDR3 coding sequence is TGTGCCAGCAGCGCCCGAGGACAGGGCACTGGAAACACCATATATTTT.